This TCR beta chain came from a study of identical twins. The study, taken as a whole, reports: Excess sharing by twins proved weaker in beta out-of-frame sequences.

With regard to this clonotype: Antigen unknown.

V was clipped by 5 bases and J by 6 bases; unmatched bases: 1. The CDR3 spans 12 residues. The germline V gene has CDR1 LNHDA and CDR2 SQIVND (reference sequence). TCRdb reprocessed the 5' RACE reads with MiXCR, giving one entry per CDR3 protein. Here the sample spans around 1.7 million distinct CDR3 sequences, about 31% being singletons. Sequencing was carried out using cord blood. The clonotype was recovered from a newborn girl in good health. This rearrangement joins TRBV19 to TRBJ1-5; 7 nucleotides line up with TRBD1. CDR3 in amino acids: CASSWTGQPQHF. CDR3 nucleotide sequence: TGTGCCAGTAGTTGGACAGGTCAGCCCCAGCATTTT.